This TCR beta chain is drawn from a study of blood T cell repertoires in COVID-19. Participants' reported clinical history set cohort assignment. V was pared by 1 base and J by 1 base, with 15 bases between. This CDR3 has 17 amino acids. The V gene's germline CDR1 is LGHDT and CDR2 YNNKEL (reference sequence). The table came from immunoSEQ multiplex PCR; TCRdb's copy has only in-frame clones and leaves some out. The data contain roughly 200,000 clones, approximately 85% of them seen just once; the ten biggest clones take up 5.6%. This chain connects TRBV3-1 (or the pseudogene TRBV3-2) to TRBJ2-3; D possibly corresponds to TRBD2 (5 bases). Sequencing was done on a sample of PBMCs or T cells enriched from blood (not recorded which). This clonotype originated in a middle-aged man with acute COVID-19. This chain's CDR3 is CASSQGGLASRTDTQYF. The CDR3, as DNA: TGTGCCAGCAGCCAAGGGGGTCTAGCATCCCGCACAGATACGCAGTATTTT.